Following are 14 T cell receptor beta chains from one sample sequenced in a study of beta chain features in type 1 diabetes. Findings and limits, study-wide: For Type 1 diabetes patients, all four CD4+ subsets carried TCRB CDR3s that were moderately but significantly shorter.

The antigens for these receptors are not known. The entirety of the isolated RNA underwent reverse transcription, so expressed TCRB transcripts were sequenced. Sequencing was performed with immunoSEQ multiplex PCR; in TCRdb, only in-frame clones are kept and a portion is missing. This sample has 310,000 or so clones, with approximately 9.9% found just once. Sequenced: central memory CD4+ T cells from blood. Receptors were obtained from a man between 25 and 39 years old with type 1 diabetes.

This clone showed up just a few times. The chain links TRBV28 to TRBJ1-2; D not resolved. The V and J ends lost 5 bases and 4 bases respectively, with 14 bases between them. Germline V lookup: CDR1 MDHEN, CDR2 SYDVKM. The CDR3 sequence is 14 residues long. The chain's CDR3 is CASSPFGYPYGYTF. In DNA form, the CDR3 reads TGTGCCAGCAGTCCCTTTGGGTACCCCTATGGCTACACCTTC.

This clone occurred a few times. The identical CDR3 is also encoded by other nucleotide sequences in the sample. The chain recombines TRBV7-9 with TRBJ2-3; D is unclear. Germline values: CDR1 SEHNR, CDR2 FQNEAQ (reference sequence). V lost 6 bases and J 2 bases, leaving 9 bases between the germline ends. This CDR3 is built from 13 residues. CDR3 nucleotide sequence: TGTGCCAGCAGTCCATTAGCCACAGATACGCAGTATTTT. Amino acid sequence: CASSPLATDTQYF.

The V call is TRBV27, the J call TRBJ1-2; D remains ambiguous. V gave up 7 bases and J gave up 4 bases, with 7 bases separating them. Germline CDR1 and CDR2: MNHEY and SMNVEV (reference sequence). The CDR3 runs 11 residues. The CDR3 DNA is TGTGCCAGCACCCAGGTCTATGGCTACACCTTC. Amino acids: CASTQVYGYTF.

V and J are TRBV20-1 and TRBJ2-7; D is undetermined. Germline CDR1 is DFQATT and CDR2 is SNEGSKA (reference sequence). Trimming pared 6 bases from V and 5 bases from J, leaving 11 bases between. The CDR3 length is 11 residues. The CDR3 nucleotides are TGCAGTGCAAAGGTGAATAACGAGCAGTACTTC. It translates to CSAKVNNEQYF.

This clone was observed many times. This chain links TRBV11-2 with TRBJ1-4; 8 positions agree with TRBD1. Germline CDR1 and CDR2: SGHAT and FQNNGV. The CDR3 has 17 amino acids. Germline trimming cut 5 bases from V and 3 bases from J; bases unmatched to any gene: 11. The CDR3: CASSRTGFDGSNEKLFF. Here the CDR3 DNA reads TGTGCCAGCAGCCGGACAGGGTTTGACGGATCTAATGAAAAACTGTTTTTT.

The chain has TRBV11-2 and TRBJ2-5, with 12 bases that match TRBD2. There are 16 residues in the CDR3. V shed 4 bases and J 5 bases; nucleotides not matched to a gene: 8. The V gene's germline CDR1 is SGHAT and CDR2 FQNNGV. The CDR3 region is CASSSTRLAGAETQYF. The CDR3, as DNA: TGTGCCAGCAGCTCAACACGACTAGCGGGGGCGGAGACCCAGTACTTC.

This clone was found a few times. The J gene is TRBJ2-4, the V gene TRBV19; 8 nucleotides agree with TRBD1. This CDR3 is built from 13 residues. The V and J ends lost 8 bases and 7 bases, in that order; junction bases with no gene match: 7. CDR1 and CDR2 (germline): LNHDA, SQIVND (reference sequence). The CDR3 DNA reads as TGTGCCAGTGGTGGACAGGGTACGAACATTCAGTACTTC. This translates into CASGGQGTNIQYF.

The table lists this clone with a few counts. V gene TRBV5-6 combines with J gene TRBJ1-2, with unresolved D. V lost 1 base and J lost 11, with 18 bases in between. The CDR3 length is 14 residues. Germline V gene sequence: CDR1 SGHDT, CDR2 YYEEEE. The CDR3 DNA follows: TGTGCCAGCAGCTTGATGGTGGACTCCTTTAGATACACCTTC. Translated, it gives CASSLMVDSFRYTF.

This clone was detected only a few times. The rearrangement joins TRBV5-1 to TRBJ2-5; D gene ambiguous. V shed 4 bases and J shed 4 bases, with 8 bases lying between them. CDR3 length: 12 residues. Looked up from germline, CDR1 is SGHRS and CDR2 is YFSETQ. The CDR3 sequence is CASSEQRETQYF. The DNA for the CDR3 is TGCGCCAGCAGCGAACAGAGAGAGACCCAGTACTTC.

The chain has TRBV5-6 and TRBJ1-5; 9 bases line up with TRBD1. Per the germline V gene, CDR1 is SGHDT and CDR2 is YYEEEE. V lost 1 base, J lost 5 bases, and 1 base stayed unmatched. CDR3 length: 14 residues. CDR3 DNA sequence: TGTGCCAGCAGCTTGCGGACAGGGGATCAGCCCCAGCATTTT. Its protein is CASSLRTGDQPQHF.

This chain joins TRBV5-8 and TRBJ2-3; D not resolved. Germline V gives CDR1 SGHTS, CDR2 YDEGEE. This CDR3 contains 13 residues. Trimming cost V 1 base and J 2 bases, with 5 bases left between them. CDR3 sequence reads: CASSLTVTDTQYF. The CDR3 DNA is TGTGCCAGCAGCTTGACAGTCACAGATACGCAGTATTTT. The full variable domain, in which reference TRBV5-8 and TRBJ2-3 provide the parts outside the CDR3, is EAGVTQSPTHLIKTRGQQATLRCSPISGHTSVYWYQQALGLGLQFLLWYDEGEERNRGNFPPRFSGRQFPNYSSELNVNALELEDSALYLCASSLTVTDTQYFGPGTRLTVL.

This clone appeared a few times. J is TRBJ1-4 and V is TRBV25-1; D remains unclear. Germline lookup yields CDR1 MGHDK and CDR2 SYGVNS. The CDR3 runs to 17 residues. Trimming left V 5 bases short and J 5 bases short, with 21 bases between. The CDR3 nucleotides read TGTGCCAGCAGTCCCTCAACCTGGGTGGGATCCAATGAAAAACTGTTTTTT. The encoded protein is CASSPSTWVGSNEKLFF.

This chain joins TRBV27 and TRBJ1-2; 7 bases match TRBD1. The CDR3 loop spans 17 amino acids. Looked up from germline, CDR1 is MNHEY and CDR2 is SMNVEV (reference sequence). V lost 2 bases, J lost 5 bases, and 14 bases stayed unmatched. CDR3 sequence (DNA): TGTGCCAGCAGTTTAGACGACCACAGGGGAGGGATTTATGGCTACACCTTC. Its translation: CASSLDDHRGGIYGYTF.

The chain couples TRBV19 to TRBJ2-5; 7 bases line up with TRBD1. The V gene's germline CDR1 is LNHDA and CDR2 SQIVND (reference sequence). After removal of 10 bases from V and 5 bases from J, the junction contained 13 bases not matched to a gene. CDR3 length: 14 residues. The CDR3 loop is CATPINRGRETQYF. The DNA of the CDR3 is TGTGCCACCCCGATTAACAGGGGCAGGGAGACCCAGTACTTC.